The source of this T cell receptor (beta chain) is a study of cytomegalovirus exposure and HLA in healthy donors (dated by TCRdb to the late 2010s). The study in broad terms: According to an earlier analysis of several hundred of the donors, about 179 million T cells yielded 100 million or so unique TCR beta sequences and less than 300 Gb of sequence data. An early release covering about 600 HLA-typed donors comprised approximately 290 gigabases of sequencing data and approximately 80 million unique TCR sequences. The number of donors typed differed by locus, with roughly 629-640 for A, B, C, DRB1 and DQB1, more than 500 for DQA1, nearly 610 for DPA1, and approximately 470 for DPB1. HLA typing covered class I and class II loci at four-digit resolution. Alongside the repertoire data, information on donor age, sex, ethnicity and CMV serostatus was compiled. The T cell repertoires of 666 subjects were profiled by immunosequencing and related to cytomegalovirus serostatus. A later analysis re-analyzed previously published TCR beta repertoires from roughly 690 donors and added high-resolution HLA genotyping to study TCR occurrence patterns. Among the roughly 400 genotyped donors, roughly 80% belonged to the genetic ancestry cluster associated with self-reported Caucasian donors. To predict cytomegalovirus infection status, the study brought together high-throughput TCR immunosequencing, statistical association of individual TCRs with disease status, and machine learning. A separate validation cohort of more than 100 different subjects was used in addition to the roughly 700-subject first cohort. Several DR-DQ haplotypes were handled as single units for association and clustering because linkage in the cohort was strong. An earlier analysis of approximately 640 of the donors applied high-throughput TCR beta sequencing to assess whether each TCR beta V gene segment acted as functional or pseudogenic. The later analysis used no new phenotypic data to find candidate immune exposures, relying instead on TCR beta sequences and their occurrence across donors. Across around 400 genotyped donors of the cohort, an average of approximately 240,000 unique TCR beta nucleotide sequences per donor were sequenced, and about a sixth of those sequences were non-productive. All discovery cohort repertoires had been generated using a single sequencing platform. The study was designed to test whether signatures of past pathogen exposure could be identified by cataloging public T cell receptors. In a later genetic analysis, genome-wide SNP genotypes for about three fifths of the roughly 670 donors were used, and that subset was treated as a discovery cohort. What the authors observed across the whole study: An earlier analysis of 450 to 750 of the donors showed that most TCR beta V segments appeared in productive rearrangements either about 87% or about 30% of the time, which broadly matched IMGT annotations. According to the authors, the approach could potentially be generalized to other disease states and immunological phenotypes. When HLA alleles, especially DR and DQ, strongly co-occurred, attributing TCR associations to individual alleles was difficult. Compared with the approximately 700-donor mean, donors in an Asian-associated ancestry cluster had fewer N-insertions in productive TCRs, according to a later genetic analysis. A further reported finding was that TCR beta sequences accurately predicted the HLA-A and HLA-B alleles for most subjects in the first cohort. For the cohort, immune exposure information was limited to CMV serostatus. Roughly uniform sequencing depth across donors was assumed in presence/absence analyses, although this assumption may not hold. Cytomegalovirus status was reported to be diagnosed by the classifier with high specificity and sensitivity in both the original and validation cohorts. In the study, approximately 160 TCR beta chains were listed as associated with cytomegalovirus. In this cohort, only TCR beta chains were sequenced, and detectable features were limited by the absence of alpha or paired-chain data. According to a later analysis, parvovirus B19, influenza, CMV and Epstein-Barr virus appeared linked to several top co-occurrence clusters. Across donors, most TCR sequences were observed very rarely, whereas some public TCRs were present in many individuals. A group of highly shared sequence variants was considered likely to be a technical artifact of the sequencing pipeline. According to a later analysis, TCR association rates differed among HLA loci, with DRB1 alleles showing the most associated TCRs and HLA-C alleles showing the fewest. An association between a missense DCLRE1C variant and V-gene and J-gene trimming of TCR beta chains was found in a later genetic analysis and replicated in an independent cohort. Three of the identified cytomegalovirus-associated TCR beta chains were confirmed in vitro to be specific for cytomegalovirus antigens. A later analysis found that HLA-associated TCR beta chains were more clonally expanded and had lower generation probabilities than equally common non-associated chains. In a later analysis, around 17,000 TCR beta sequences were associated with specific HLA alleles at a false discovery rate of 0.05. HLA typing was unavailable for some donors at each locus, so association tests used only the typed subset. Linkage disequilibrium might explain the correlated functional status among segregating V segments, but an unknown experimental factor could not be ruled out. The 87-base-pair reads could not distinguish some IMGT-functional V segments, including TRBV6-2 and TRBV6-3, so those segments were excluded. About 17 rarely observed V segments, including chromosome 9 orphons, were excluded from the earlier analysis of about 610 of the donors because counts were too low. A later analysis found that most CMV-associated TCR beta chains appeared HLA-restricted, with HLA associations seemingly driven largely by CMV exposure.

The germline V gene provides CDR1 MNHEY and CDR2 SVGAGI. V is cut by 5 bases and J by 4 bases, and the space between the germline ends is 11 bases. The CDR3 has 14 amino acids, counting the end cysteine and phenylalanine. CDR3 DNA only is kept here, 42 bases in frame from base 1. The receptor library was made with the immunoSEQ multiplex PCR assay. For the multiplex PCR, a mixture combining 60 forward primers for TCR Vbeta segments and 13 reverse primers for TCR Jbeta segments was used. The CDR3 region of rearranged TCR beta genes was amplified from genomic DNA with a multiplex PCR assay. The Illumina HiSeq System was used to sequence the amplified TCR beta libraries as 87-base-pair reads. For the original study's pipeline: A later analysis counted about 82 million unique TCR beta chains across the 666 repertoires, and 9.5 million to 11 million of these chains were shared by at least two donors. Raw reads were error-corrected and collapsed into unique sequences by a nearest-neighbor algorithm in which closely related sequences were merged to remove PCR and sequencing errors. CDR3 sequences were aligned to IMGT reference sequences to assign V, D and J gene segments. For a sequence to be retained, a match of at least six nucleotides to both a V gene segment and a J gene segment was required. Rearrangements were classified as productive when the CDR3 lacked stop codons and remained in frame with V and J, and all other rearrangements were classified as non-productive. CDR3 was defined by IMGT convention, running from the second conserved V-encoded cysteine to the conserved J-encoded phenylalanine. Sequences without an unambiguous match to a single V gene segment were excluded from the earlier analysis of over 500 of the donors. In an earlier analysis of some 590 of the donors, a V segment was called functional when productive rearrangements were above 56.7%, and segregating when the standard deviation between donors exceeded 5%. A statistical classification framework was built for diagnosing cytomegalovirus status from the catalog of TCR beta chain sequences. V and J gene assignment, in a later analysis, came from comparing TCR nucleotide sequences with IMGT/GENE-DB human TR gene sequences. Using the TCRdist pipeline, a later analysis assigned CDR3 sequences along with most-parsimonious VDJ recombination scenarios. In a later analysis, each TCR beta chain was defined by its CDR3 amino acid sequence together with its V-gene family, and reads lacking a unique V-gene family were excluded. As a way to deal with suspected cross-contamination and a sequencing artifact, a later analysis dropped 592 nucleotide sequences that were highly shared and had low generation probability. A later analysis calculated a clonal expansion index for each public chain from normalized within-repertoire ranks of inferred template counts. A later analysis computed generation probabilities with a VDJ recombination model fitted to out-of-frame rearrangements, and checked the results against IGoR. Hypergeometric tests were used in a later analysis to score TCR-TCR, TCR-HLA and TCR-CMV co-occurrence, with a repertoire-size bias correction applied to the TCR pairs. False discovery rates were estimated in a later analysis by permuting HLA or CMV assignments 20 times. A later analysis grouped co-occurring TCRs with DBSCAN, adding TCRdist sequence similarity when clustering within HLA-allele-positive subsets. For co-occurrence clustering, repertoires with fewer than 30,000 or more than 120,000 public chains were excluded, along with several repertoires with anomalous nucleotide sharing. TCRdb provides this immuneACCESS table in a form limited to in-frame rearrangements. Some clones are lacking; in checked studies, under half of them reflect an unresolved V gene, and why the rest are absent is not known. The V and J calls and the clone size are those of that table, but D and trimming were determined from the DNA. The sample has about 110,000 clones on record, over 70% of them singletons. Around 4.2% of the sample is taken by the ten largest.

This clone was observed a handful of times. Its antigen specificity is not known. No quality values exist for individual bases; no much larger clone is one base distant. In total, over 600 healthy bone marrow donors made up the cohort. Cohort members were all nominally healthy when sampled, although unrecorded immune exposures were likely present. The donor tested CMV seropositive, placing the donor among the 290 or so seropositive members of the cohort. Every donor gave a peripheral blood sample, and the peripheral blood mononuclear cells from that sample were used for TCR beta sequencing. Genomic DNA was extracted from the blood cell samples with the Qiagen DNeasy Blood Extraction Kit.

The sequence was obtained from a woman aged 40-49 years in good health and CMV-seropositive. This sequence uses TRBV6-5 and TRBJ2-2, with the D gene not confidently named. Sequenced sample: PBMCs. Here is the DNA: TGTGCCAGCAGTCCCCGAGCTTCCACCGGGGAGCTGTTTTTT. Its translation reads: CASSPRASTGELFF.